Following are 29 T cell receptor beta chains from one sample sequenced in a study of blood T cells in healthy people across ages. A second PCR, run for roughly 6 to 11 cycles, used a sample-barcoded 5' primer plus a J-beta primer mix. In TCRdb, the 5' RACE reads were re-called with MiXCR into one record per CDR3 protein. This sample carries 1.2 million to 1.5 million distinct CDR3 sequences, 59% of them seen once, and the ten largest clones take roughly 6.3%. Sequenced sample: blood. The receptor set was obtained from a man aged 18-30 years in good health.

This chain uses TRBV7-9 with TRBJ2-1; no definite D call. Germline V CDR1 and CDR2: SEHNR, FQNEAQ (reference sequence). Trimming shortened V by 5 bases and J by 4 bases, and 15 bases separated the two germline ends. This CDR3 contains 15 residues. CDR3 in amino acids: CASSPQSASYNEQFF. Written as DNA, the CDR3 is TGTGCCAGCAGCCCCCAGAGCGCCTCATACAATGAGCAGTTCTTC.

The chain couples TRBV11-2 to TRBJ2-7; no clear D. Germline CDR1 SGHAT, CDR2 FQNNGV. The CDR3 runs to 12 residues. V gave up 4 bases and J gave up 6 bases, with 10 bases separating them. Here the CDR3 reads CASSSSSREQYF. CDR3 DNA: TGTGCCAGCAGCTCGTCATCACGCGAGCAGTACTTC. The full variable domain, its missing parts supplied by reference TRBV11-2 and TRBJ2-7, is EAGVAQSPRYKIIEKRQSVAFWCNPISGHATLYWYQQILGQGPKLLIQFQNNGVVDDSQLPKDRFSAERLKGVDSTLKIQPAKLEDSAVYLCASSSSSREQYFGPGTRLTVT.

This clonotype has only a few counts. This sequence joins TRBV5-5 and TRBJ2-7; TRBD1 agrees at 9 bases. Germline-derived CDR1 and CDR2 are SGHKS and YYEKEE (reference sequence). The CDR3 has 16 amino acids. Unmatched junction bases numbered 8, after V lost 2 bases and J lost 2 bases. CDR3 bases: TGTGCCAGCAGCTTCACAGGGGGCGCGTCTCCCTACGAGCAGTACTTC. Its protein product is CASSFTGGASPYEQYF. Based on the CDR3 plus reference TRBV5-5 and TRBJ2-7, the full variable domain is DAGVTQSPTHLIKTRGQQVTLRCSPISGHKSVSWYQQVLGQGPQFIFQYYEKEERGRGNFPDRFSARQFPNYSSELNVNALLLGDSALYLCASSFTGGASPYEQYFGPGTRLTVT.

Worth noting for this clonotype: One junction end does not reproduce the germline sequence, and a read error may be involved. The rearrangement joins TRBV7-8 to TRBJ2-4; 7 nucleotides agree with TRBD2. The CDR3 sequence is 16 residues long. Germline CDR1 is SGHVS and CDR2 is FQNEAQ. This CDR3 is CAGSRERGGSKNIQYF. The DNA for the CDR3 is TGTGCCGGCAGCCGCGAGCGGGGAGGGTCCAAAAACATTCAGTACTTC.

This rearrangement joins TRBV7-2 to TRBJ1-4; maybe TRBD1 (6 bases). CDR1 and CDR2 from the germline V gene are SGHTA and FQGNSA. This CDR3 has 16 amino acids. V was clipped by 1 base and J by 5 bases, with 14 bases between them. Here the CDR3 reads CASSLGGARNNEKLFF. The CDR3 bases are TGTGCCAGCAGCTTAGGGGGGGCAAGAAACAATGAAAAACTGTTTTTT.

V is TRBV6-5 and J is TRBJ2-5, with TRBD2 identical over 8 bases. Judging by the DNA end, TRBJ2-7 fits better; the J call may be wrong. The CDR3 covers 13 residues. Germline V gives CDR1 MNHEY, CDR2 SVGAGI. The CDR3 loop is CASSYAGGDEQYF. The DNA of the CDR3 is TGTGCCAGCAGTTACGCCGGGGGGGACGAGCAGTACTTC.

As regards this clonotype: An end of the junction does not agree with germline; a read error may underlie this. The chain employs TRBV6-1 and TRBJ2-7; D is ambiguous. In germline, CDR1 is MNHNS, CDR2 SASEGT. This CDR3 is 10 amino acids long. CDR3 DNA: TGTGCCGGCAGACGTTCCGAGCAGTACTTC. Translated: CAGRRSEQYF.

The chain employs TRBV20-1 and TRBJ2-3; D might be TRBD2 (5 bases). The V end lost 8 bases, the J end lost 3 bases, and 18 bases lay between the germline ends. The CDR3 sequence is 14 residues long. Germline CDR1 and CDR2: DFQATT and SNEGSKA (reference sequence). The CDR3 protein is CSPARSGETDTQYF. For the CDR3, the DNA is TGCAGTCCCGCTAGGTCTGGGGAGACAGATACGCAGTATTTT.

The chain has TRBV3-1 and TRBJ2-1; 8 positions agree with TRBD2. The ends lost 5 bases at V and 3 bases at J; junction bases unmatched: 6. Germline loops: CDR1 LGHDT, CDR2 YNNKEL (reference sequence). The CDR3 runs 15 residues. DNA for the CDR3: TGTGCCAGCAGCGAACAGCGGGGGTTCTACAATGAGCAGTTCTTC. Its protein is CASSEQRGFYNEQFF.

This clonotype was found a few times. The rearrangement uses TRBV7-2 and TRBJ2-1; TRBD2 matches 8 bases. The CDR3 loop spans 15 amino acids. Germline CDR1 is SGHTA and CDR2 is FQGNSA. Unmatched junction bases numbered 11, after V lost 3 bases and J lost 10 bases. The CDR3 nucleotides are TGTGCCAGCAGCTTGCCGGGCTTAGCGGGAACGGAGCAGTTCTTC. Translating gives CASSLPGLAGTEQFF. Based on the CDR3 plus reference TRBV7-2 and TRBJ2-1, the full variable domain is GAGVSQSPSNKVTEKGKDVELRCDPISGHTALYWYRQSLGQGLEFLIYFQGNSAPDKSGLPSDRFSAERTGGSVSTLTIQRTQQEDSAVYLCASSLPGLAGTEQFFGPGTRLTVL.

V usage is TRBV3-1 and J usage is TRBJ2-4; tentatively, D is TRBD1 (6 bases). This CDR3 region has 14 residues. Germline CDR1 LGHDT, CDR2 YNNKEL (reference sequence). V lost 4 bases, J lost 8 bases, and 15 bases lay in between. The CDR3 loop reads CASSPNRASYIQYF. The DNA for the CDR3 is TGTGCCAGCAGCCCCAACAGGGCAAGTTACATTCAGTACTTC.

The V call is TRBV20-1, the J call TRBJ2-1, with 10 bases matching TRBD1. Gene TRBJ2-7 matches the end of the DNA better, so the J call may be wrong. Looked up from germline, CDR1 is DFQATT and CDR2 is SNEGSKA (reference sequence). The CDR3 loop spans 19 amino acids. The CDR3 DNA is TGCAGTGCCTTAGGTCCGGGACAGGGGTTCCTCTACTCCTACAATGAGCAGTACTTC. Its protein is CSALGPGQGFLYSYNEQYF.

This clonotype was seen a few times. Here the CDR3 reads CASSLRVEQFF. CDR3 sequence (DNA): TGCGCCAGCAGCTTGAGAGTAGAGCAGTTCTTC. The J gene is TRBJ2-1, the V gene TRBV5-1; no definite D call. CDR1 SGHRS and CDR2 YFSETQ come from the germline V gene. The V and J ends lost 1 base and 10 bases respectively, with 6 bases between them. There are 11 residues in the CDR3.

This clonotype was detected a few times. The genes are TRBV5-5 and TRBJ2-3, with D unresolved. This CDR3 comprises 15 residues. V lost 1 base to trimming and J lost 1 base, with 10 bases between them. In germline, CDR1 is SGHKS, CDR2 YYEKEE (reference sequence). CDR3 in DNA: TGTGCCAGCAGCTTGAATGGTCCCCGCACAGATACGCAGTATTTT. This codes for CASSLNGPRTDTQYF.

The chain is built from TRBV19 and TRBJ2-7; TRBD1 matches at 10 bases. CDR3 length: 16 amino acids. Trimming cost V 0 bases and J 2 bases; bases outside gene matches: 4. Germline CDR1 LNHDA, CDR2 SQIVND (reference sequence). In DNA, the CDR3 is TGTGCCAGTAGTATAGATCCGGGACAGGGGACCTACGAGCAGTACTTC. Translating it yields CASSIDPGQGTYEQYF.

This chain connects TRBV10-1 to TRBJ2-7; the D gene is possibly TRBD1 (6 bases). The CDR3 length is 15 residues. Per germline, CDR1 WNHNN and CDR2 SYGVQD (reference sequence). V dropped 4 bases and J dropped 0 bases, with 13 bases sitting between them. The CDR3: CASSAQGSLSYEQYF. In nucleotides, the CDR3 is TGCGCCAGCAGTGCTCAGGGGTCTCTCTCCTACGAGCAGTACTTC.

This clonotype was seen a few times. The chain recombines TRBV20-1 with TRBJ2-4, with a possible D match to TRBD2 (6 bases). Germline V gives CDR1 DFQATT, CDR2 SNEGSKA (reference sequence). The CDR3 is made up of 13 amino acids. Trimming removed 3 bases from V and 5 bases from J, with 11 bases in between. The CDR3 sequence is CSASRREQNIQYF. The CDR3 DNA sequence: TGCAGTGCTAGTAGGCGGGAACAAAACATTCAGTACTTC.

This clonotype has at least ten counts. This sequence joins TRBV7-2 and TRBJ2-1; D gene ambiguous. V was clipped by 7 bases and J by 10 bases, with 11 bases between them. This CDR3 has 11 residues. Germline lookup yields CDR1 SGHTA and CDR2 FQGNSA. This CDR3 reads CASTIKEEQFF. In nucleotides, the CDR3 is TGTGCCAGCACCATTAAAGAGGAGCAGTTCTTC.

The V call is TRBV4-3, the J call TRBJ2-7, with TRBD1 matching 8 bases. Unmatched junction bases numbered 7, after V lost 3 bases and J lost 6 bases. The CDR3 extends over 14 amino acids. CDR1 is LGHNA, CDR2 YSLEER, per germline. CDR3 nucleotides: TGCGCCAGCAGCCACTGGGGACAGGCCACCGAGCAGTACTTC. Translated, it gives CASSHWGQATEQYF.

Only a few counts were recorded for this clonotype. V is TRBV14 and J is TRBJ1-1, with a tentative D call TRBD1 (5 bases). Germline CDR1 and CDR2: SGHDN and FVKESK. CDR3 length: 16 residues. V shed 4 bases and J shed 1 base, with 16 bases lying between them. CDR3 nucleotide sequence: TGTGCCAGCAGCCTCCGGACGGTGGGGGGGAACACTGAAGCTTTCTTT. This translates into CASSLRTVGGNTEAFF. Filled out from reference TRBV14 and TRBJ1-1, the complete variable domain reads EAGVTQFPSHSVIEKGQTVTLRCDPISGHDNLYWYRRVMGKEIKFLLHFVKESKQDESGMPNNRFLAERTGGTYSTLKVQPAELEDSGVYFCASSLRTVGGNTEAFFGQGTRLTVV.

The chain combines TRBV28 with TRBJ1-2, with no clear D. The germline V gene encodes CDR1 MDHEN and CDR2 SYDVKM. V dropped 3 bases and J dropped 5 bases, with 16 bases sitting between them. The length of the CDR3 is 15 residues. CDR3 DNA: TGTGCCAGCAGTTTTGGCGCCGATGCGCCGTATGGCTACACCTTC. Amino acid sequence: CASSFGADAPYGYTF.

This CDR3 is CASNGGATGELFF. The CDR3 region has the DNA TGTGCCAGCAATGGAGGAGCCACCGGGGAGCTGTTTTTT. J is TRBJ2-2 and V is TRBV2, with D tentatively TRBD2 (5 bases). CDR1 and CDR2 (germline): SNHLY, FYNNEI. The CDR3 totals 13 residues. Deletions cut 7 bases from V and 4 bases from J, with 10 bases between.

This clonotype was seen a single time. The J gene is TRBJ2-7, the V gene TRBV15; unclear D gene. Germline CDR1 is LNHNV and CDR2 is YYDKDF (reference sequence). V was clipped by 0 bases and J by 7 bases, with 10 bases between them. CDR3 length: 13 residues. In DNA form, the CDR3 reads TGTGCCACCAGCAGAGATCGCGACAATGAGCAGTACTTC. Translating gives CATSRDRDNEQYF.

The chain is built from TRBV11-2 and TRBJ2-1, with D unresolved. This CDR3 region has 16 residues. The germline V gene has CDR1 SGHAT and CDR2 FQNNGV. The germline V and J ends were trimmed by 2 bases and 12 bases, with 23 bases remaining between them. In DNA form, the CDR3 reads TGTGCCAGCAGCTTACAAGTGACAAGAGACCCCAGTGGGCAGTTCTTC. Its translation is CASSLQVTRDPSGQFF.

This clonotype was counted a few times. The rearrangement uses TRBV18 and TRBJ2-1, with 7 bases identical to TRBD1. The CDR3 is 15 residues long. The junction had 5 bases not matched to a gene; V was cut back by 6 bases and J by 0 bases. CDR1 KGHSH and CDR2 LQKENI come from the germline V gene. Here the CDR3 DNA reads TGTGCCAGCTCTCAACGGGACAGCTCCTACAATGAGCAGTTCTTC. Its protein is CASSQRDSSYNEQFF.

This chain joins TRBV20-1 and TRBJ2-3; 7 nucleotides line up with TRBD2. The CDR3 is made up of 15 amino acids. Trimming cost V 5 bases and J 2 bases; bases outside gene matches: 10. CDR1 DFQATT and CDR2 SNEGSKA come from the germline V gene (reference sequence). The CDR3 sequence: CSARWLADITDTQYF. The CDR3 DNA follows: TGCAGTGCTCGCTGGCTAGCGGATATCACAGATACGCAGTATTTT.

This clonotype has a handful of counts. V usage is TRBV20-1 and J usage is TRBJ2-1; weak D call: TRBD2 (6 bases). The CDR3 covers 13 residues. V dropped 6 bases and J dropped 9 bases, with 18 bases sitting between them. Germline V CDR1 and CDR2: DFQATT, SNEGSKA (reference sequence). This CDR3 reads CSADVPWGGEQFF. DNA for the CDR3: TGCAGTGCCGACGTTCCATGGGGAGGTGAGCAGTTCTTC.

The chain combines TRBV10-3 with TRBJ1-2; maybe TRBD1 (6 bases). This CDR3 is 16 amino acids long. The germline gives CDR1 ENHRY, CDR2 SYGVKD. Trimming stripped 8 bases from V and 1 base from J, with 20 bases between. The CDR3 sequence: CAIGGAEAAFNYGYTF. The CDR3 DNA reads TGTGCCATCGGGGGGGCAGAGGCGGCCTTTAACTATGGCTACACCTTC.

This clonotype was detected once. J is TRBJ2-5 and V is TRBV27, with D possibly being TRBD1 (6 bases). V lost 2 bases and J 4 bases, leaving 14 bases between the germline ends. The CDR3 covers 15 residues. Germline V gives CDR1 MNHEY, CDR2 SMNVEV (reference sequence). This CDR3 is CASSLGSRGLETQYF. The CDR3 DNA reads TGTGCCAGCAGTTTAGGCAGCAGGGGCCTAGAGACCCAGTACTTC.